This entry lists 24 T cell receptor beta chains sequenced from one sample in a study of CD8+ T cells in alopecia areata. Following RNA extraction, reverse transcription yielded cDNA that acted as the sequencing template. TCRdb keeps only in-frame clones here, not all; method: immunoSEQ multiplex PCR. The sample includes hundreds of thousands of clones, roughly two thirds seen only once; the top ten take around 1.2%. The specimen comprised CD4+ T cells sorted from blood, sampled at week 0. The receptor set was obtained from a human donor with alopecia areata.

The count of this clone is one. CDR3 DNA: TGCGCCAGCAGCTTGGTTATCGGCGGACCTTACACTGAAGCTTTCTTT. It codes for CASSLVIGGPYTEAFF. The chain links TRBV5-1 to TRBJ1-1; D unclear. This CDR3 is 16 amino acids long. Germline CDR1 and CDR2: SGHRS and YFSETQ. The ends were cut back, 0 bases at V and 3 bases at J, with 15 bases in the middle.

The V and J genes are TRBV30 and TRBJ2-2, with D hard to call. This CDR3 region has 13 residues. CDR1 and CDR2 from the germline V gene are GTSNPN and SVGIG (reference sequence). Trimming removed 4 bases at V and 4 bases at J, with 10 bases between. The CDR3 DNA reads TGTGCCTGGACTCAGTTATTCACCGGGGAGCTGTTTTTT. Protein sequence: CAWTQLFTGELFF.

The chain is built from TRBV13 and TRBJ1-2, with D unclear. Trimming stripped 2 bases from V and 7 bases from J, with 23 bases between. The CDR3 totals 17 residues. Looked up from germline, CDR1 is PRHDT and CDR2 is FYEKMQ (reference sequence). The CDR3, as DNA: TGTGCCAGCAGCTTAAACCCGGCGGGAAGGCAGGAGGGTGGCTACACCTTC. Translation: CASSLNPAGRQEGGYTF.

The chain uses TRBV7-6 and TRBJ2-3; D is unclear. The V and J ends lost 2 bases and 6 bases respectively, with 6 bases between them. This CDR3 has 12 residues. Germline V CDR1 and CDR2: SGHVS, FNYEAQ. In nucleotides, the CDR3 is TGTGCCAGCAGCTTAAATGGCGATACGCAGTATTTT. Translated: CASSLNGDTQYF.

The CDR3 bases are TGTGCCAGCAGGCTGAGACCGGGCTATGGCTACACCTTC. Its protein product is CASRLRPGYGYTF. The chain uses TRBV27 and TRBJ1-2; no clear D gene. The germline V and J ends were trimmed by 6 bases and 4 bases, with 12 bases remaining between them. The CDR3 has 13 residues. Per germline, CDR1 MNHEY and CDR2 SMNVEV (reference sequence).

Here the CDR3 reads CASSRAGRAGELFF. The CDR3 DNA follows: TGCGCCAGCAGCCGAGCGGGGCGGGCCGGGGAGCTGTTTTTT. The gene calls are TRBV4-1 and TRBJ2-2; 7 bases line up with TRBD2. CDR1 is MGHRA, CDR2 YSYEKL, per germline. The CDR3 has 14 residues. J was trimmed by 6 bases and V by 4 bases; bases with no gene match: 5.

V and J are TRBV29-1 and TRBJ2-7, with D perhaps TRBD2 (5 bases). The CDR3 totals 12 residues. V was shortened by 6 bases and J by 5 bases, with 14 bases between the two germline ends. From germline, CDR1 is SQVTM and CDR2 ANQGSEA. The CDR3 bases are TGCAGCGTCCGGGGTCCAGGCCACGAGCAGTACTTC. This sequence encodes CSVRGPGHEQYF.

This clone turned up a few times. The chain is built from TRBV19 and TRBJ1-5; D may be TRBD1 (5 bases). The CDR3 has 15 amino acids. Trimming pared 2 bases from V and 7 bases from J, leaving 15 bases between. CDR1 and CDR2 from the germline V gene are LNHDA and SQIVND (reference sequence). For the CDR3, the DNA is TGTGCCAGTAGTATAACAGGCAATCCGGGACAGCCCCAGCATTTT. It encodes CASSITGNPGQPQHF.

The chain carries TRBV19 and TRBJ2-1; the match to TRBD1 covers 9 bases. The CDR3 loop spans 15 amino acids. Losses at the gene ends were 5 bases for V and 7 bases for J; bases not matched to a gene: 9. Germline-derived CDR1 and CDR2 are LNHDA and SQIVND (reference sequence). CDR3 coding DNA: TGTGCCAGTAGTTCCCCCGGGACAGGGAAGAATGAGCAGTTCTTC. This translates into CASSSPGTGKNEQFF.

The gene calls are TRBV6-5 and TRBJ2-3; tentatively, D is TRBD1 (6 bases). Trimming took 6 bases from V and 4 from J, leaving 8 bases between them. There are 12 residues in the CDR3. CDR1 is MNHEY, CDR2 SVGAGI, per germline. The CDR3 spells CASSRGSDTQYF. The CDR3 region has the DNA TGTGCCAGCAGCAGGGGTTCAGATACGCAGTATTTT.

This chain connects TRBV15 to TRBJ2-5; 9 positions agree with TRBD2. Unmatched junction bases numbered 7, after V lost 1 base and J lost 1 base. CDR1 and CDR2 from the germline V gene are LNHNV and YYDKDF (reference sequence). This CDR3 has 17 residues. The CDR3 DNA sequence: TGTGCCACCAGCAGAGCCTTAGCGGGGGCCCTCCAAGAGACCCAGTACTTC. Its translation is CATSRALAGALQETQYF.

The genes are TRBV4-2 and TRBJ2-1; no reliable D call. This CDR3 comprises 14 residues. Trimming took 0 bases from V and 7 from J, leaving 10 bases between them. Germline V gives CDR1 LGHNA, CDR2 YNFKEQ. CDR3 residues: CASSQDLVLNEQFF. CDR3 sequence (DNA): TGTGCCAGCAGCCAAGATCTGGTTTTAAATGAGCAGTTCTTC.

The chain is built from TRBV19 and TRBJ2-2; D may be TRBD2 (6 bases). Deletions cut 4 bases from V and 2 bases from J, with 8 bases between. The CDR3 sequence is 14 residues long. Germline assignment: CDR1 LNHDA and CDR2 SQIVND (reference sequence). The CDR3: CASSTGVNTGELFF. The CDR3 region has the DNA TGTGCCAGTAGTACGGGAGTTAACACCGGGGAGCTGTTTTTT.

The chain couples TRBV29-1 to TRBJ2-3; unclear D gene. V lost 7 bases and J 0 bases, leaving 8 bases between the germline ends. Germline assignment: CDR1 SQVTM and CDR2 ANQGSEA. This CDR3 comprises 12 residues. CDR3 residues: CSGRSSTDTQYF. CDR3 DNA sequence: TGCAGCGGACGGTCTAGCACAGATACGCAGTATTTT.

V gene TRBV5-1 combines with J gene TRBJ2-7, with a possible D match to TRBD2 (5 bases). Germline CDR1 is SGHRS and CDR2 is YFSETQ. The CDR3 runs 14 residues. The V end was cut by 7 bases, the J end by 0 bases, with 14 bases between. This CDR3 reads CASGTGVSSYEQYF. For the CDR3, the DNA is TGCGCCAGCGGAACCGGGGTTAGCTCCTACGAGCAGTACTTC.

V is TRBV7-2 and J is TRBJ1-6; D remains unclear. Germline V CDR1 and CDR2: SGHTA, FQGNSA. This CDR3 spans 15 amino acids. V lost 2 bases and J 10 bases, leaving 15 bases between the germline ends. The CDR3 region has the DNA TGTGCCAGCAGCTTATCATCGTCAGCGGGGTCACCCCTCCACTTT. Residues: CASSLSSSAGSPLHF. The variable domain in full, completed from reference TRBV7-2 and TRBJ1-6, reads GAGVSQSPSNKVTEKGKDVELRCDPISGHTALYWYRQSLGQGLEFLIYFQGNSAPDKSGLPSDRFSAERTGGSVSTLTIQRTQQEDSAVYLCASSLSSSAGSPLHFGNGTRLTVT.

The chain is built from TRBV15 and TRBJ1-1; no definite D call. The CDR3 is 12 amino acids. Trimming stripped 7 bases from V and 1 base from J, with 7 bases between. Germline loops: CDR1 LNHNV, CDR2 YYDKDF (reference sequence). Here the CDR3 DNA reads TGTGCCACCAAGGTGCAGAACACTGAAGCTTTCTTT. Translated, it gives CATKVQNTEAFF. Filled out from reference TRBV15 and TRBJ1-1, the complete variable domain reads DAMVIQNPRYQVTQFGKPVTLSCSQTLNHNVMYWYQQKSSQAPKLLFHYYDKDFNNEADTPDNFQSRRPNTSFCFLDIRSPGLGDTAMYLCATKVQNTEAFFGQGTRLTVV.

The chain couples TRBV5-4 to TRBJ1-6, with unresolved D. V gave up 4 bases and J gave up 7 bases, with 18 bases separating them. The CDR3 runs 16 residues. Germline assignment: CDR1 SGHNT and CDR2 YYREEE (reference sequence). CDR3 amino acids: CASSGRQDGRNSPLHF. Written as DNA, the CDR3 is TGTGCCAGCAGCGGGCGGCAGGACGGAAGGAATTCACCCCTCCACTTT. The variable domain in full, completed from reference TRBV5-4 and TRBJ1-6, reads ETGVTQSPTHLIKTRGQQVTLRCSSQSGHNTVSWYQQALGQGPQFIFQYYREEENGRGNFPPRFSGLQFPNYSSELNVNALELDDSALYLCASSGRQDGRNSPLHFGNGTRLTVT.

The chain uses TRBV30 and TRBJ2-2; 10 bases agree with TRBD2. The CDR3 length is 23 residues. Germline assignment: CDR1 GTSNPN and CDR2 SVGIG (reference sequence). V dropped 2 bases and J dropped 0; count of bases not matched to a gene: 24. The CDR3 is CAWSNSGVTSGGARNPNTGELFF. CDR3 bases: TGTGCCTGGAGTAATTCAGGGGTAACGAGCGGGGGGGCTCGGAATCCGAACACCGGGGAGCTGTTTTTT. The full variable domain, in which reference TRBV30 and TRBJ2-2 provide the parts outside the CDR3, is SQTIHQWPATLVQPVGSPLSLECTVEGTSNPNLYWYRQAAGRGLQLLFYSVGIGQISSEVPQNLSASRPQDRQFILSSKKLLLSDSGFYLCAWSNSGVTSGGARNPNTGELFFGEGSRLTVL.

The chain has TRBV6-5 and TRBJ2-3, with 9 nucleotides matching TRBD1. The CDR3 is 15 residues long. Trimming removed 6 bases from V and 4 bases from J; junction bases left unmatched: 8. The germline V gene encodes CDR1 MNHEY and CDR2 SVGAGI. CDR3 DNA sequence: TGTGCCAGCAGCGTGGGACAGGGTGGAGCAGATACGCAGTATTTT. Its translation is CASSVGQGGADTQYF.

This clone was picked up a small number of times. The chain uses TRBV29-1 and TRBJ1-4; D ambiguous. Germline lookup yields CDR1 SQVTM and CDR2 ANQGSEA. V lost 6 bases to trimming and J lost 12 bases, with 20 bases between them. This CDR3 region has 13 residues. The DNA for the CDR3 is TGCAGCGTCTTCCTGGCCCCGGGCGCAGAACTGTTTTTT. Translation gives CSVFLAPGAELFF.

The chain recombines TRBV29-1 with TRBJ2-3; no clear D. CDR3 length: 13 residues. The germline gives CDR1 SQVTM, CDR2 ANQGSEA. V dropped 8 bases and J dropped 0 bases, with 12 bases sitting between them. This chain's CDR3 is CSTKGTSTDTQYF. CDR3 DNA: TGCAGCACCAAGGGTACTAGCACAGATACGCAGTATTTT.

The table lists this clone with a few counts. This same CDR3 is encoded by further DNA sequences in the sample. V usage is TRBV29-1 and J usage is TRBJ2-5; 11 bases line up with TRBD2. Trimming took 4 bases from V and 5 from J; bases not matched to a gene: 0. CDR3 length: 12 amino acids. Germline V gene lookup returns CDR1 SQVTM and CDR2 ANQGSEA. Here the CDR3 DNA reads TGCAGCGTTGGACTAGCGGGGGAGACCCAGTACTTC. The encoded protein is CSVGLAGETQYF.

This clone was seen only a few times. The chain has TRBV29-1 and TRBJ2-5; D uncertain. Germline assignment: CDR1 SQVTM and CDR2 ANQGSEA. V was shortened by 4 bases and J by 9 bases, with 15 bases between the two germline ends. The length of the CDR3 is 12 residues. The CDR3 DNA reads TGCAGCGTTGTAATTGAGGCTGGGGCCCAGTACTTC. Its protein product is CSVVIEAGAQYF.